A selection of T cell receptor beta chains follows, all from one sample in a study of beta chain features in type 1 diabetes. Generated by immunoSEQ multiplex PCR, the TCRdb table keeps only in-frame clones and is missing some. Counted here are 450,000 or so clones, about an eighth occurring once; the ten biggest clones make up approximately 0.045%. Sequenced sample: naive CD4+ T cells from blood. Receptors were obtained from a woman aged 18-29 years in good health. CDR3s include the opening cysteine and the closing phenylalanine or tryptophan. A D gene is named only where the DNA matches it firmly. Size is omitted from some rows. Given values are once, few, many or a class for expanded clones.

V gene: TRBV15
clone size: -
J gene: TRBJ1-1
D gene: -
CDR3 DNA: TGTGCCACCAGCAGGACGCGGGGGAACACTGAAGCTTTCTTT
CDR3 protein: CATSRTRGNTEAFF

V gene: TRBV7-9
clone size: -
J gene: TRBJ1-2
D gene: -
CDR3 DNA: TGTGCCAGCAGTTCCGGGCCCGACTATGGCTACACCTTC
CDR3 protein: CASSSGPDYGYTF

V gene: TRBV29-1
clone size: -
J gene: TRBJ2-1
D gene: TRBD1
CDR3 DNA: TGCAGCGTTGGGAGACAGGGGACGTACAATGAGCAGTTCTTC
CDR3 protein: CSVGRQGTYNEQFF

V gene: TRBV7-7
clone size: -
J gene: TRBJ2-3
D gene: -
CDR3 DNA: TGTGCTAGCAGCGGCGCGGGGATGGGTACGCAGTATTTT
CDR3 protein: CASSGAGMGTQYF

V gene: TRBV12-5
clone size: -
J gene: TRBJ2-5
D gene: TRBD1
CDR3 DNA: TGTGCTAGTGGCCCTACGGACAGGGAGGAGACCCAGTACTTC
CDR3 protein: CASGPTDREETQYF

V gene: TRBV15
clone size: few
J gene: TRBJ2-1
D gene: TRBD2
CDR3 DNA: TGTGCCACCAGCAGAGTTAGGCTAGCGGGAGGCCCGTACAATGAGCAGTTCTTC
CDR3 protein: CATSRVRLAGGPYNEQFF

V gene: TRBV6-5
clone size: few
J gene: TRBJ2-4
D gene: TRBD2
CDR3 DNA: TGTGCCAGCAGTTACCGCGCGGGGGTCTTCGACATTCAGTACTTC
CDR3 protein: CASSYRAGVFDIQYF

V gene: TRBV7-9
clone size: -
J gene: TRBJ1-5
D gene: -
CDR3 DNA: TGTGCCAGCAGCTCCAGGAATCAGCCCCAGCATTTT
CDR3 protein: CASSSRNQPQHF

V gene: TRBV5-4
clone size: -
J gene: TRBJ2-1
D gene: -
CDR3 DNA: TGTGCCAGCAGCTTGAACTCGGCACAGCACAATGAGCAGTTCTTC
CDR3 protein: CASSLNSAQHNEQFF

V gene: TRBV5-4
clone size: -
J gene: TRBJ1-2
D gene: TRBD1
CDR3 DNA: TGTGCCAGCAGTTACCGGGACAGGGGCTATGGCTACACCTTC
CDR3 protein: CASSYRDRGYGYTF

V gene: TRBV27
clone size: once
J gene: TRBJ2-6
D gene: -
CDR3 DNA: TGTGCCAGCAGTTCCCCTACAGGGCGCACAATCTCTGGGGCCAACGTCCTGACTTTC
CDR3 protein: CASSSPTGRTISGANVLTF

V gene: TRBV9
clone size: many
J gene: TRBJ1-3
D gene: -
CDR3 DNA: TGTGCCAGCAGCGTAGGTGGAGGGCTTCCTGGAAACACCATATATTTT
CDR3 protein: CASSVGGGLPGNTIYF

V gene: TRBV14
clone size: many
J gene: TRBJ2-4
D gene: -
CDR3 DNA: TGTGCCAGCAGCCAAGAAGTTGGGTTTGGCAAAAACATTCAGTACTTC
CDR3 protein: CASSQEVGFGKNIQYF

V gene: TRBV4-2
clone size: few
J gene: TRBJ2-3
D gene: -
CDR3 DNA: TGTGCCAGCAGCCAAAAGAGCGGAGCCACAGATACGCAGTATTTT
CDR3 protein: CASSQKSGATDTQYF

V gene: TRBV28
clone size: -
J gene: TRBJ1-2
D gene: -
CDR3 DNA: TGTGCCAGCAGTTTACGGGCAGGGTACTATGGCTACACCTTC
CDR3 protein: CASSLRAGYYGYTF

V gene: TRBV7-9
clone size: few
J gene: TRBJ2-2
D gene: -
CDR3 DNA: TGTGCCAGCAGCCCTCTGGGACATTCGAGCACCGGGGAGCTGTTTTTT
CDR3 protein: CASSPLGHSSTGELFF

V gene: TRBV4-3
clone size: -
J gene: TRBJ1-5
D gene: -
CDR3 DNA: TGCGCCAGCAGCCAAGATTTGGGTGGCAATCAGCCCCAGCATTTT
CDR3 protein: CASSQDLGGNQPQHF

V gene: TRBV29-1
clone size: few
J gene: TRBJ2-1
D gene: -
CDR3 DNA: TGCAGCGTTTCAGGGGCCAATGAGCAGTTCTTC
CDR3 protein: CSVSGANEQFF

V gene: TRBV20-1
clone size: few
J gene: TRBJ2-5
D gene: -
CDR3 DNA: TGCAGCGTAACGAAAGGGACCCAGTACTTC
CDR3 protein: CSVTKGTQYF